This entry lists 25 T cell receptor beta chains sequenced from one sample in a study of cytomegalovirus exposure and HLA in healthy donors. Primers for the PCR totalled 60 Vbeta and 13 Jbeta. The data were produced by immunoSEQ multiplex PCR, yet TCRdb's version contains in-frame clones alone and is incomplete. The data contain just over 80,000 clones, around 78% of them singletons. Sequencing was carried out using PBMCs. The source of these receptors is a young man in good health and CMV-seropositive.

The CDR3 spells CASSPTDAYEQYF. CDR3 nucleotides: TGTGCCAGCAGCCCGACAGACGCCTACGAGCAGTACTTC. The chain couples TRBV6-5 to TRBJ2-7; TRBD1 is a possible D gene (5 bases). Per the germline V gene, CDR1 is MNHEY and CDR2 is SVGAGI. The CDR3 covers 13 residues. Trimming left V 6 bases short and J 2 bases short, with 11 bases between.

The chain carries TRBV28 and TRBJ1-5; D is ambiguous. The germline V gene encodes CDR1 MDHEN and CDR2 SYDVKM. V was cut by 2 bases and J by 5 bases, with 13 bases left in between. There are 15 residues in the CDR3. CDR3 sequence: CASSLLPPRHQPQHF. Written as DNA, the CDR3 is TGTGCCAGCAGTTTACTCCCCCCTAGGCATCAGCCCCAGCATTTT.

The rearrangement links TRBV29-1 to TRBJ2-1; 8 nucleotides agree with TRBD2. CDR1 and CDR2 from the germline V gene are SQVTM and ANQGSEA. This CDR3 has 15 residues. The V and J ends lost 5 bases and 3 bases, in that order; junction bases with no gene match: 9. The CDR3 protein is CSVTGTRDNYNEQFF. The CDR3 nucleotides are TGCAGCGTTACCGGGACTAGGGATAACTACAATGAGCAGTTCTTC.

This clone was counted a single time. The chain uses TRBV27 and TRBJ2-1, with TRBD2 matching 7 bases. The germline V gene encodes CDR1 MNHEY and CDR2 SMNVEV (reference sequence). Trimming took 5 bases from V and 4 from J; bases not matched to a gene: 5. The CDR3 is made up of 14 amino acids. The CDR3 nucleotides are TGTGCCAGCAGTGCACTAGCGCAATACAATGAGCAGTTCTTC. Translated, it gives CASSALAQYNEQFF.

The chain uses TRBV18 and TRBJ1-1, with D perhaps matching TRBD1 (5 bases). This CDR3 contains 15 residues. V gave up 2 bases and J gave up 8 bases, with 18 bases separating them. CDR1 is KGHSH and CDR2 is LQKENI in the germline V gene. The CDR3 sequence is CASSPMDTQLREAFF. The CDR3 bases are TGTGCCAGCTCACCAATGGACACCCAGCTTCGGGAAGCTTTCTTT.

The chain links TRBV11-3 to TRBJ1-1; possible D gene TRBD1, 6 bases. The germline V gene encodes CDR1 SGHNT and CDR2 YENEEA. CDR3 length: 14 amino acids. The V gene lost 5 bases and the J gene lost 1 base, with 11 bases spanning the gap. The CDR3 DNA sequence: TGTGCCAGCAGCCTTGGACAGCGGAACACTGAAGCTTTCTTT. It codes for CASSLGQRNTEAFF.

This chain links TRBV9 with TRBJ2-1; 9 bases are a match to TRBD2. V lost 1 base, J lost 10 bases, and 9 bases stayed unmatched. This CDR3 is built from 15 residues. The germline V gene encodes CDR1 SGDLS and CDR2 YYNGEE. The CDR3 reads CASSVLIAGAPEQFF. The CDR3 nucleotides read TGTGCCAGCAGCGTATTGATAGCGGGAGCACCGGAGCAGTTCTTC.

The V gene is TRBV4-1, the J gene TRBJ2-5; TRBD1 matches at 8 bases. CDR3 length: 17 residues. Germline CDR1 reads MGHRA; CDR2 reads YSYEKL. V lost 2 bases and J lost 4; bases outside the gene matches: 12. The CDR3 DNA is TGCGCCAGCAGCCAACCTTACAGGGGGTGGGGGCGAGAGACCCAGTACTTC. Protein: CASSQPYRGWGRETQYF.

The rearrangement joins TRBV27 to TRBJ1-1; the D gene is possibly TRBD1 (5 bases). The CDR3 is made up of 12 amino acids. In germline, CDR1 is MNHEY, CDR2 SMNVEV (reference sequence). CDR3 region: CVSGGLNTEAFF. In DNA form, the CDR3 reads TGTGTCTCGGGGGGACTGAACACTGAAGCTTTCTTT.

The chain uses TRBV10-3 and TRBJ1-1; 7 nucleotides align to TRBD1. The CDR3 sequence is 14 residues long. Unmatched junction bases numbered 8, after V lost 2 bases and J lost 8 bases. Per germline, CDR1 ENHRY and CDR2 SYGVKD. The CDR3 spells CAISEPRTGAEAFF. CDR3 nucleotides: TGTGCCATCAGTGAGCCTCGGACAGGCGCAGAAGCTTTCTTT.

This sequence joins TRBV6-5 and TRBJ2-7; 9 nucleotides line up with TRBD1. CDR1 MNHEY and CDR2 SVGAGI come from the germline V gene. V shed 8 bases, J shed 7 bases, and the junction held 15 bases outside the gene matches. The CDR3 sequence is 15 residues long. The CDR3 loop is CASSRADRGLREQYF. For the CDR3, the DNA is TGTGCCAGCTCACGAGCGGACAGGGGATTACGAGAGCAGTACTTC.

This clone was seen a few times. The V call is TRBV29-1, the J call TRBJ2-7; TRBD1 aligns across 7 bases. J gave up 2 bases and V 8 bases, and 12 bases lay outside the gene matches. The CDR3 spans 14 residues. CDR1 and CDR2 from the germline V gene are SQVTM and ANQGSEA. The CDR3 sequence is CSPSPPGQTYEQYF. Written as DNA, the CDR3 is TGCAGCCCCTCCCCACCGGGACAGACCTACGAGCAGTACTTC.

The chain combines TRBV6-5 with TRBJ2-5; 10 bases match TRBD2. With 6 bases clipped from V and 5 bases from J, the junction kept 6 bases outside the gene matches. CDR1 and CDR2 (germline): MNHEY, SVGAGI. The CDR3 extends over 14 amino acids. The CDR3: CASSQLAGMETQYF. CDR3 in DNA: TGTGCCAGCAGCCAACTAGCGGGAATGGAGACCCAGTACTTC.

The chain is built from TRBV7-9 and TRBJ2-7; 10 bases align to TRBD1. V shed 4 bases and J 6 bases; nucleotides not matched to a gene: 6. CDR3 length: 14 residues. The germline V gene encodes CDR1 SEHNR and CDR2 FQNEAQ (reference sequence). In DNA, the CDR3 is TGTGCCAGCAGCTCAACGGGACAGGGGACCGAGCAGTACTTC. Protein product: CASSSTGQGTEQYF.

The chain links TRBV29-1 to TRBJ1-2; D possibly corresponds to TRBD1 (6 bases). Trimming took off 3 bases at V and 5 bases at J, with 10 bases between the two ends. Germline V gene lookup returns CDR1 SQVTM and CDR2 ANQGSEA. There are 12 residues in the CDR3. The CDR3 loop reads CSVEGTYYGYTF. The CDR3 DNA sequence: TGCAGCGTTGAGGGGACATATTATGGCTACACCTTC.

This chain connects TRBV27 to TRBJ2-5, with TRBD2 matching 12 bases. The CDR3 has 14 residues. The trim removed 5 bases at V and 9 bases at J, leaving 7 bases unmatched. Germline values: CDR1 MNHEY, CDR2 SMNVEV (reference sequence). The CDR3 DNA follows: TGTGCCAGCAGTGTCGGGACTAGCGGGTTGGCCCAGTACTTC. Protein: CASSVGTSGLAQYF.

V gene TRBV9 combines with J gene TRBJ2-1; D unresolved. This CDR3 has 15 residues. The ends were cut back, 3 bases at V and 7 bases at J, with 17 bases in the middle. In germline, CDR1 is SGDLS, CDR2 YYNGEE. The CDR3 is CASSAEEILQNEQFF. CDR3 sequence (DNA): TGTGCCAGCAGCGCAGAGGAAATACTTCAAAATGAGCAGTTCTTC.

The V and J genes are TRBV10-3 and TRBJ1-5; 7 bases line up with TRBD1. The germline gives CDR1 ENHRY, CDR2 SYGVKD. The ends lost 3 bases at V and 5 bases at J; junction bases unmatched: 7. This CDR3 region has 15 residues. CDR3 loop: CAISDDRAWDQPQHF. The CDR3, as DNA: TGTGCCATCAGTGACGACAGGGCGTGGGATCAGCCCCAGCATTTT.

The chain's CDR3 is CASSLTGLVTEAFF. The CDR3 DNA is TGTGCCAGCAGCTTGACAGGGCTGGTCACTGAAGCTTTCTTT. The chain has TRBV7-2 and TRBJ1-1, with 7 bases lining up with TRBD1. J lost 4 bases, V lost 3 bases, and 5 bases had no gene match. Germline V gene sequence: CDR1 SGHTA, CDR2 FQGNSA. This CDR3 comprises 14 residues.

This clone was picked up a small number of times. V usage is TRBV28 and J usage is TRBJ1-3; possibly TRBD1 for D (5 bases). The ends were cut back, 11 bases at V and 9 bases at J, with 17 bases in the middle. CDR1 and CDR2 (germline): MDHEN, SYDVKM. This CDR3 region has 12 residues. In nucleotides, the CDR3 is TGTGCCTCGGAAACCCAGCAGGGCACCATATATTTT. Protein sequence: CASETQQGTIYF.

The chain recombines TRBV10-2 with TRBJ2-2; 7 bases map to TRBD2. There are 14 residues in the CDR3. The V gene's germline CDR1 is WSHSY and CDR2 SAAADI. DNA of the CDR3: TGCGCTCTCCGGGCTAGCGGCAACACCGGGGAGCTGTTTTTT. It is translated as CALRASGNTGELFF.

The CDR3 sequence is CASRVSGTESYGYTF. The DNA of the CDR3 is TGTGCCAGCAGAGTCTCCGGGACAGAATCCTATGGCTACACCTTC. The V call is TRBV6-4, the J call TRBJ1-2; TRBD1 agrees at 7 bases. Trimming at V came to 6 bases and at J to 4 bases, leaving 11 bases not matched to a gene. Germline CDR1 reads MRHNA; CDR2 reads SNTAGT. CDR3 length equals 15 residues.

The rearrangement uses TRBV11-2 and TRBJ2-2, with TRBD2 matching over 7 bases. The ends lost 4 bases at V and 6 bases at J; junction bases unmatched: 11. This CDR3 has 16 amino acids. CDR1 and CDR2 from the germline V gene are SGHAT and FQNNGV. CDR3 DNA: TGTGCCAGCAGCTCTTTAGCGGGTTTGGGCCCCGGGGAGCTGTTTTTT. Protein sequence: CASSSLAGLGPGELFF.

This chain uses TRBV28 with TRBJ2-7, with D uncertain. With 4 bases removed from V and 0 bases from J, the gap between germline ends came to 10 bases. The germline gives CDR1 MDHEN, CDR2 SYDVKM. The CDR3 sequence is 14 residues long. This CDR3 reads CASSYDISSYEQYF. Written as DNA, the CDR3 is TGTGCCAGCAGTTACGACATAAGCTCCTACGAGCAGTACTTC.

V and J are TRBV2 and TRBJ1-5; possible D gene TRBD1, 6 bases. CDR3 length equals 14 residues. CDR1 SNHLY and CDR2 FYNNEI come from the germline V gene. V lost 8 bases and J 3 bases, leaving 14 bases between the germline ends. CDR3 amino acids: CASGRDTYNQPQHF. The CDR3 DNA reads as TGTGCCAGCGGCCGGGACACCTACAATCAGCCCCAGCATTTT. The whole variable domain, remainder taken from reference TRBV2 and TRBJ1-5, is EPEVTQTPSHQVTQMGQEVILRCVPISNHLYFYWYRQILGQKVEFLVSFYNNEISEKSEIFDDQFSVERPDGSNFTLKIRSTKLEDSAMYFCASGRDTYNQPQHFGDGTRLSIL.